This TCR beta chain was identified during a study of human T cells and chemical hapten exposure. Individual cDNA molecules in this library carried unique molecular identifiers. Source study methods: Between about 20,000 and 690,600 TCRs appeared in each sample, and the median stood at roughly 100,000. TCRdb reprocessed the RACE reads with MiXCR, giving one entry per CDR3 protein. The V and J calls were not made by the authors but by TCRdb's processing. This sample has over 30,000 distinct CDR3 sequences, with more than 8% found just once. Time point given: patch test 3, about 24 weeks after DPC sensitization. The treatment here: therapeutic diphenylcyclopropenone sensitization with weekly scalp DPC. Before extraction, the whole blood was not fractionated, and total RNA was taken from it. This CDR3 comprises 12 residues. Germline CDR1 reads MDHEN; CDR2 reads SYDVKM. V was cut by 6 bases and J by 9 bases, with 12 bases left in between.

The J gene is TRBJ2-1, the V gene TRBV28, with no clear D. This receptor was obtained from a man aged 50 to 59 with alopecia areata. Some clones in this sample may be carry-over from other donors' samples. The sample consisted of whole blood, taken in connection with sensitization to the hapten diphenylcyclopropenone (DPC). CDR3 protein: CASSPPAREQFF. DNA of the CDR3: TGTGCCAGCAGCCCCCCGGCTCGTGAGCAGTTCTTC. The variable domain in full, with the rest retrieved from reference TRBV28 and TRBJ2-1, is DVKVTQSSRYLVKRTGEKVFLECVQDMDHENMFWYRQDPGLGLRLIYFSYDVKMKEKGDIPEGYSVSREKKERFSLILESASTNQTSMYLCASSPPAREQFFGPGTRLTVL.